The clone carrying this TCR beta chain was counted ten times or more. What it binds is not known. For donors with ophthalmopathy, the disease showed moderate-to-severe activity, reached CAS ≥3 and NOSPECS ≥4, and had lasted under 3 months. For repertoire sequencing, the TCR beta CDR3 regions were amplified from RNA transcripts. The first round was an RT-PCR with HTBI primers, and the second round was a multiplex PCR. One entry per CDR3 protein, called by TCRdb with MiXCR from the multiplex PCR reads. Counted here are about 400,000 distinct CDR3 sequences, 18% occurring once; the ten biggest clones make up 1.6%. These data originate in a study of Graves' ophthalmopathy and Graves' hyperthyroidism. Trimming cost V 6 bases and J 3 bases, with 18 bases left between them. Germline CDR1 DFQATT, CDR2 SNEGSKA (reference sequence). This CDR3 has 14 residues. Whole-study findings and limits: A majority of expanded thyroid clonotypes exceeding 0.001 frequency were likewise present in blood.

The sequencing sample was made of peripheral blood. The J gene is TRBJ2-7, the V gene TRBV20-1; D might be TRBD1 (8 bases). The TCR sequence derives from a woman aged 18-29 years with Graves' ophthalmopathy. The CDR3 DNA follows: TGCAGTGCACAGGGGGGCGGGGGCCACTACGAGCAGTACTTC. It codes for CSAQGGGGHYEQYF.